This entry lists 29 T cell receptor beta chains sequenced from one sample in a study of blood T cells in healthy people across ages. Primers used in a second PCR of roughly 6 to 11 cycles were a sample-barcoded 5' primer and a J-beta primer mix. TCRdb ran MiXCR on the 5' RACE reads and lists one entry per CDR3 protein. This sample yields approximately 490,000 distinct CDR3 sequences, of which around 24% are seen a single time; 8.5% to 9.5% belongs to the top ten. These data were also filed under a second study, of T cells of mothers and their children.

Sequencing used blood. The receptors shown here come from a boy aged 10-17 years in good health.

This clonotype was observed a few times. V and J are TRBV7-2 and TRBJ2-5; 9 bases are shared with TRBD1. The end of the DNA fits TRBJ2-7 better, so the J call may be wrong. CDR1 and CDR2 (germline): SGHTA, FQGNSA. The CDR3 is made up of 15 amino acids. The CDR3 region is CASSPQGAISYEQYF. As DNA, the CDR3 is TGTGCCAGCAGCCCACAGGGGGCCATCTCCTACGAGCAGTACTTC.

The chain joins TRBV7-9 to TRBJ1-4, with 10 bases that match TRBD1. The V gene end was trimmed by 5 bases and the J gene end by 3 bases; junction bases not matched to a gene: 9. Germline V CDR1 and CDR2: SEHNR, FQNEAQ (reference sequence). The CDR3 length is 17 residues. The CDR3 region is CASSLNDRGPANEKLFF. The CDR3 bases are TGTGCCAGCAGCCTTAATGACAGGGGGCCGGCTAATGAAAAACTGTTTTTT.

This clonotype turned up a few times. The chain links TRBV20-1 to TRBJ1-5; TRBD1 matches at 7 bases. The length of the CDR3 is 15 residues. CDR1 and CDR2 (germline): DFQATT, SNEGSKA (reference sequence). The junction had 8 bases not matched to a gene; V was cut back by 0 bases and J by 6 bases. The CDR3 reads CSARDPGTASQPQHF. The CDR3 DNA sequence: TGCAGTGCTAGAGACCCCGGGACAGCGAGTCAGCCCCAGCATTTT.

This clonotype was picked up a small number of times. V is TRBV3-1 and J is TRBJ2-3; TRBD1 matches at 8 bases. The V gene end was trimmed by 1 base and the J gene end by 5 bases; junction bases not matched to a gene: 5. This CDR3 region has 15 residues. The germline V gene has CDR1 LGHDT and CDR2 YNNKEL (reference sequence). In DNA form, the CDR3 reads TGTGCCAGCAGCCAAGCGCCAGGGGGCGGAGATACGCAGTATTTT. Amino acids: CASSQAPGGGDTQYF.

This clonotype was seen a handful of times. The V call is TRBV7-2, the J call TRBJ2-7; no definite D call. The DNA matches TRBJ2-1 better at its end, which makes the J call doubtful. This CDR3 spans 16 amino acids. Germline V gene sequence: CDR1 SGHTA, CDR2 FQGNSA. DNA of the CDR3: TGTGCCAGCAGCTTAGTTGGCTCAAACTTAAACAATGAGCAGTTCTTC. Residues: CASSLVGSNLNNEQFF.

This chain connects TRBV28 to TRBJ2-7; TRBD2 matches 7 bases. J was trimmed by 4 bases and V by 2 bases; bases with no gene match: 5. This CDR3 has 14 residues. Germline V gives CDR1 MDHEN, CDR2 SYDVKM. CDR3 nucleotides: TGTGCCAGCAGTTTAAGGCTAGCGGTATACGAGCAGTACTTC. Amino acid sequence: CASSLRLAVYEQYF. Filled out from reference TRBV28 and TRBJ2-7, the complete variable domain reads DVKVTQSSRYLVKRTGEKVFLECVQDMDHENMFWYRQDPGLGLRLIYFSYDVKMKEKGDIPEGYSVSREKKERFSLILESASTNQTSMYLCASSLRLAVYEQYFGPGTRLTVT.

This chain joins TRBV6-2 or TRBV6-3 and TRBJ2-5; a weak D match, TRBD1 (5 bases). The J call is uncertain, as TRBJ2-7 better fits the DNA end. This CDR3 region has 14 residues. Germline V gives CDR1 MNHEY, CDR2 SVGEGT. CDR3 residues: CASRIRAGSYEQYF. CDR3 nucleotides: TGTGCCAGCAGGATTCGTGCAGGGTCCTACGAGCAGTACTTC.

The chain is built from TRBV29-1 and TRBJ1-1, with D maybe TRBD1 (5 bases). The CDR3 sequence is 12 residues long. With 4 bases removed from V and 3 bases from J, the gap between germline ends came to 9 bases. Germline V gives CDR1 SQVTM, CDR2 ANQGSEA. CDR3 protein: CSVVRGDTEAFF. The CDR3 bases are TGCAGCGTTGTGCGGGGGGACACTGAAGCTTTCTTT.

The chain recombines TRBV5-1 with TRBJ2-1, with 11 positions matching TRBD2. The CDR3 consists of 14 residues. Trimming took 5 bases from V and 7 from J; bases not matched to a gene: 5. Germline V gene data show CDR1 as SGHRS and CDR2 as YFSETQ. Here the CDR3 DNA reads TGCGCCAGCAGTAGCGGGGGGGTAAAGAATGAGCAGTTCTTC. Amino acid sequence: CASSSGGVKNEQFF.

This clonotype was detected a few times. V usage is TRBV28 and J usage is TRBJ1-2; the D is unclear. The CDR3 spans 13 residues. V was cut by 7 bases and J by 6 bases, with 15 bases left in between. The germline V gene has CDR1 MDHEN and CDR2 SYDVKM. The CDR3 here is CASNPGIGNGYTF. The CDR3 DNA follows: TGTGCCAGCAATCCGGGGATAGGGAATGGCTACACCTTC.

This clonotype was picked up a small number of times. The chain employs TRBV5-1 and TRBJ2-1; 11 bases align to TRBD2. This CDR3 is 15 amino acids long. Germline-derived CDR1 and CDR2 are SGHRS and YFSETQ. Trimming cost V 0 bases and J 9 bases; bases outside gene matches: 5. The chain's CDR3 is CASSLELAGAAEQFF. CDR3 nucleotides: TGCGCCAGCAGCTTGGAACTAGCGGGAGCCGCTGAGCAGTTCTTC.

This clonotype was recorded a few times. This chain connects TRBV11-2 to TRBJ1-2; 12 nucleotides line up with TRBD1. Germline loops: CDR1 SGHAT, CDR2 FQNNGV. The length of the CDR3 is 15 residues. The ends lost 5 bases at V and 7 bases at J; junction bases unmatched: 8. CDR3 loop: CASSLSGTGGAGYTF. CDR3 nucleotides: TGTGCCAGCAGCCTCTCCGGGACAGGGGGCGCTGGCTACACCTTC. The full variable domain, its missing parts supplied by reference TRBV11-2 and TRBJ1-2, is EAGVAQSPRYKIIEKRQSVAFWCNPISGHATLYWYQQILGQGPKLLIQFQNNGVVDDSQLPKDRFSAERLKGVDSTLKIQPAKLEDSAVYLCASSLSGTGGAGYTFGSGTRLTVV.

The V call is TRBV7-3, the J call TRBJ2-5; perhaps TRBD2 as D (5 bases). The CDR3 covers 16 residues. Germline values: CDR1 SGHTA, CDR2 FQGTGA. V lost 3 bases and J 1 base, leaving 15 bases between the germline ends. The CDR3 loop reads CASSFPLCGPQETQYF. Here the CDR3 DNA reads TGTGCCAGCAGCTTCCCCCTTTGCGGGCCCCAAGAGACCCAGTACTTC.

The table lists this clonotype with many counts. This sequence joins TRBV20-1 and TRBJ2-1; possibly TRBD1 for D (5 bases). CDR1 DFQATT and CDR2 SNEGSKA come from the germline V gene (reference sequence). V gave up 6 bases and J gave up 5 bases, with 26 bases separating them. CDR3 size: 17 residues. The CDR3 nucleotides read TGCAGTGCCACATGGGGCTACCCAGTTCTCGATAACAATGAGCAGTTCTTC. It translates to CSATWGYPVLDNNEQFF.

This clonotype was seen a few times. The CDR3 nucleotides are TGTGCCAGCAGCCGCAGTAGCGGGGGGACCGCCTACGAGCAGTACTTC. Its protein product is CASSRSSGGTAYEQYF. The chain uses TRBV7-2 and TRBJ2-7, with 10 bases identical to TRBD2. Germline assignment: CDR1 SGHTA and CDR2 FQGNSA. V was pared by 5 bases and J by 2 bases, with 9 bases of the junction left unmatched. The CDR3 covers 16 residues.

The chain uses TRBV7-9 and TRBJ2-1; maybe TRBD1 (6 bases). V gave up 5 bases and J gave up 2 bases, with 19 bases separating them. Per the germline V gene, CDR1 is SEHNR and CDR2 is FQNEAQ (reference sequence). The length of the CDR3 is 17 residues. CDR3 in DNA: TGTGCCAGCAGCGCCCCTTCCCGGGACATGCCCTACAATGAGCAGTTCTTC. Protein product: CASSAPSRDMPYNEQFF.

This chain joins TRBV4-3 and TRBJ1-2; TRBD1 might be the D (5 bases). The CDR3 is made up of 16 amino acids. From germline, CDR1 is LGHNA and CDR2 YSLEER. Trimming removed 0 bases from V and 3 bases from J, with 14 bases in between. This chain's CDR3 is CASSQDRKGQYYGYTF. Written as DNA, the CDR3 is TGCGCCAGCAGCCAAGACCGGAAGGGGCAGTACTATGGCTACACCTTC.

This clonotype is a singleton in its sample. This chain joins TRBV29-1 and TRBJ2-1; D remains unclear. Germline V gene lookup returns CDR1 SQVTM and CDR2 ANQGSEA. This CDR3 region has 13 residues. Trimming left V 7 bases short and J 2 bases short, with 12 bases between. In DNA, the CDR3 is TGCAGCGCCGGACGGTTGACCTACAATGAGCAGTTCTTC. Translated: CSAGRLTYNEQFF.

This clonotype showed up just a few times. The rearrangement joins TRBV7-2 to TRBJ1-4; TRBD1 matches at 8 bases. Germline trimming cut 1 base from V and 7 bases from J; bases unmatched to any gene: 8. In germline, CDR1 is SGHTA, CDR2 FQGNSA. There are 16 residues in the CDR3. The DNA of the CDR3 is TGTGCCAGCAGCTTAGGCCCCGACAGGGGTGGTGAAAAACTGTTTTTT. Its translation: CASSLGPDRGGEKLFF.

This clonotype was counted a few times. The chain combines TRBV12-3 or TRBV12-4 with TRBJ2-5, with 11 positions matching TRBD1. The J segment lost 2 bases and the V segment lost 5 bases, leaving 4 bases of the junction unmatched. The CDR3 has 15 residues. The CDR3 reads CASSPWDRGQETQYF. The CDR3 coding sequence is TGTGCCAGCAGTCCGTGGGACAGGGGGCAAGAGACCCAGTACTTC.

The rearrangement joins TRBV27 to TRBJ2-7, with 10 bases aligning to TRBD2. Near its end, the DNA agrees better with TRBJ2-5, so the J call may be wrong. CDR1 is MNHEY, CDR2 SMNVEV, per germline (reference sequence). The CDR3 contains 15 residues. The DNA of the CDR3 is TGTGCCAGCAGTTTTCTAGCGGGGGCGGTGGAGACCCAGTACTTC. Protein product: CASSFLAGAVETQYF.

The chain joins TRBV20-1 to TRBJ2-7, with 8 bases fitting TRBD2. J was trimmed by 4 bases and V by 7 bases; bases with no gene match: 9. This CDR3 has 13 amino acids. Germline V gene lookup returns CDR1 DFQATT and CDR2 SNEGSKA (reference sequence). CDR3 region: CSERKRERYEQYF. The CDR3 DNA is TGCAGTGAAAGAAAGCGGGAGAGGTACGAGCAGTACTTC.

This clonotype has a count of ten or more. The chain has TRBV3-1 and TRBJ2-4; 8 nucleotides align to TRBD1. This CDR3 has 17 residues. In germline, CDR1 is LGHDT, CDR2 YNNKEL (reference sequence). With 2 bases clipped from V and 2 bases from J, the junction kept 8 bases outside the gene matches. CDR3 bases: TGTGCCAGCAGCCAATCCGACAGGGGTAATTCCAAAAACATTCAGTACTTC. Protein product: CASSQSDRGNSKNIQYF.

The chain combines TRBV7-3 with TRBJ2-3; 7 nucleotides agree with TRBD2. J lost 0 bases, V lost 4 bases, and 10 bases had no gene match. CDR1 is SGHTA and CDR2 is FQGTGA in the germline V gene. The CDR3 loop spans 17 amino acids. The CDR3 region is CASSSWVRAGSTDTQYF. Written as DNA, the CDR3 is TGTGCCAGCAGCTCCTGGGTTCGAGCGGGAAGCACAGATACGCAGTATTTT. The full variable domain, in which reference TRBV7-3 and TRBJ2-3 provide the parts outside the CDR3, is GAGVSQTPSNKVTEKGKYVELRCDPISGHTALYWYRQSLGQGPEFLIYFQGTGAADDSGLPNDRFFAVRPEGSVSTLKIQRTERGDSAVYLCASSSWVRAGSTDTQYFGPGTRLTVL.

In its sample, this clonotype was seen a few times. V gene TRBV25-1 combines with J gene TRBJ1-2; unclear D gene. The CDR3 is 12 residues long. Trimming took 4 bases from V and 2 from J, leaving 5 bases between them. CDR1 MGHDK and CDR2 SYGVNS come from the germline V gene. This CDR3 reads CASSAGNYGYTF. Written as DNA, the CDR3 is TGTGCCAGCAGTGCAGGAAACTATGGCTACACCTTC.

To note about this clonotype: An end of the junction differs from the germline gene, which may be a read error. The chain recombines TRBV19 with TRBJ2-1, with 14 bases aligning to TRBD2. CDR3 length: 18 residues. Germline assignment: CDR1 LNHDA and CDR2 SQIVND (reference sequence). This CDR3 reads CASSPTGTSGRIYNEQFF. The CDR3 DNA reads TGCGCCAGTAGCCCAACCGGGACTAGCGGGAGAATATACAATGAGCAGTTCTTC.

This clonotype has just one count. The CDR3 loop is CASSLDSRGNVLTF. The CDR3 DNA reads TGTGCCAGCAGTTTAGACTCCCGAGGCAACGTCCTGACTTTC. The V and J genes are TRBV28 and TRBJ2-6; D not certain. V was clipped by 2 bases and J by 9 bases, with 11 bases between them. CDR1 and CDR2 (germline): MDHEN, SYDVKM. This CDR3 has 14 amino acids.

This clonotype was seen repeatedly, ten times or more. The chain links TRBV6-5 to TRBJ1-2, with 8 bases fitting TRBD1. This CDR3 is built from 13 residues. V was pared by 6 bases and J by 4 bases, with 4 bases of the junction left unmatched. Germline lookup yields CDR1 MNHEY and CDR2 SVGAGI. CDR3 protein: CASSRQGSYGYTF. The DNA of the CDR3 is TGTGCCAGCAGCCGACAGGGGTCCTATGGCTACACCTTC.

Only a few counts were recorded for this clonotype. The J gene is TRBJ2-1, the V gene TRBV27, with a weak D call TRBD1 (5 bases). Germline V lookup: CDR1 MNHEY, CDR2 SMNVEV (reference sequence). The CDR3 loop spans 14 amino acids. V dropped 1 base and J dropped 5 bases, with 9 bases sitting between them. The CDR3 sequence: CASSLLGENNEQFF. The CDR3, as DNA: TGTGCCAGCAGTTTATTAGGGGAAAACAATGAGCAGTTCTTC.